Listed below are T cell receptor beta chains from one sample, sequenced in a study of blood T cell repertoires in COVID-19. The method was immunoSEQ multiplex PCR; TCRdb's version includes in-frame clones alone and lacks a portion of them. The sample carries about 150,000 clones, 80% recorded once. The sample was peripheral blood. The receptor source for this set is a man in his sixties with acute or convalescent COVID-19. The CDR3 runs from the conserved cysteine through the conserved F or W. A D gene is named only where the DNA matches it firmly. Rows give clone size only sometimes, using once, few, many, or a class for an expanded clone.

clone size	D gene	V gene	J gene	CDR3 DNA	CDR3 protein
few	NA	TRBV7-2	TRBJ2-7	TGTGCCAGCACCTCTTCCTCGGGGTTCGACGAGCAGTACTTC	CASTSSSGFDEQYF
NA	TRBD1	TRBV6-5	TRBJ1-1	TGTGCCAGCAGCTCGGGACAGACAAACACTGAAGCTTTCTTT	CASSSGQTNTEAFF
NA	NA	TRBV19	TRBJ1-5	TGTGCCAGTAGTCCCACAGGGAACGATCAGCCCCAGCATTTT	CASSPTGNDQPQHF
NA	TRBD1	TRBV7-3	TRBJ2-1	TGTGCCAGCAGCGCAGCCGGGACAGGGGCGACCAATGAGCAGTTCTTC	CASSAAGTGATNEQFF
NA	TRBD1	TRBV11-2	TRBJ2-7	TGTGCCAGCAGCTCCATTACAGGGGGCGGAAGGTCCTACGAGCAGTACTTC	CASSSITGGGRSYEQYF
NA	TRBD2	TRBV9	TRBJ2-3	TGTGCCAGCAGCGTAGGTCGTAGCGGGAGTGCGGATACGCAGTATTTT	CASSVGRSGSADTQYF
NA	NA	TRBV20-1	TRBJ2-5	TGCAGTGCGTATAGCCCCGAGACCCAGTACTTC	CSAYSPETQYF
NA	TRBD1	TRBV4-1	TRBJ2-7	TGCGCCAGCAGCCCCCTCTCCCGGACAGGGGACTACGAGCAGTACTTC	CASSPLSRTGDYEQYF
NA	NA	TRBV5-1	TRBJ2-6	TGCGCCAGCAGCTTGGCCGGGGACACTGGGGCCAACGTCCTGACTTTC	CASSLAGDTGANVLTF
once	TRBD1	TRBV6-5	TRBJ2-5	TGTGCCAGCACCGACAGGGGGCGAGTAGAGACCCAGTACTTC	CASTDRGRVETQYF
NA	NA	TRBV10-3	TRBJ1-3	TGTGCCATCAGTGAGGGGACATCAGGAAACACCATATATTTT	CAISEGTSGNTIYF
NA	NA	TRBV4-2	TRBJ1-2	TGTGCCAGCAGCCAAGACCCGCGGTCTACTTCCTATGGCTACACCTTC	CASSQDPRSTSYGYTF
NA	NA	TRBV19	TRBJ1-2	TGTGCCAGTAGTATTGGGGCGAACTATGGCTACACCTTC	CASSIGANYGYTF
NA	TRBD2	TRBV6-2/TRBV6-3	TRBJ2-1	TGTGCCAGCAGTGCCCTCCTCCTAGCGGGAGTAGGCAATGAGCAGTTCTTC	CASSALLLAGVGNEQFF
NA	TRBD1	TRBV19	TRBJ1-1	TGTGCCAGTAGTGTGACAGGGGTCGACGTCACTGAAGCTTTCTTT	CASSVTGVDVTEAFF
NA	NA	TRBV28	TRBJ2-7	TGTGCCAGCAGTTTACTGGACTCCTACTACGAGCAGTACTTC	CASSLLDSYYEQYF
NA	NA	TRBV4-2	TRBJ1-2	TGTGCCAGCAGCCAAGACCAGGGCCCCTATGGCTACACCTTC	CASSQDQGPYGYTF
NA	NA	TRBV5-1	TRBJ1-4	TGCGCCAGCAGCTTGGCTTGGGCCTCTAATGAAAAACTGTTTTTT	CASSLAWASNEKLFF
once	NA	TRBV4-2	TRBJ2-1	TGTGCCAGCAGCCAGGACTATAGCTCCTACAATGAGCAGTTCTTC	CASSQDYSSYNEQFF
NA	NA	TRBV7-2	TRBJ2-7	TGTGCCAGCAGCCGGACTGACTCCTACGAGCAGTACTTC	CASSRTDSYEQYF
NA	NA	TRBV5-8	TRBJ2-5	TGTGCCAGCAGCTTAGCAGAGACCCAGTACTTC	CASSLAETQYF
NA	TRBD2	TRBV3-1/TRBV3-2	TRBJ2-5	TGTGCCAGCAGCCCCGCATGGCGGGGGGGCACCCAGTACTTC	CASSPAWRGGTQYF
once	NA	TRBV4-1	TRBJ2-5	TGCGCCAGCAGCCAAGATTTGGGGGGGGCGTACCAAGAGACCCAGTACTTC	CASSQDLGGAYQETQYF
NA	TRBD2	TRBV28	TRBJ2-7	TGTGCCAGCAGTACGACCTCCCCGGGGGGGGGCCTCCCCTACGAGCAGTACTTC	CASSTTSPGGGLPYEQYF
NA	TRBD2	TRBV7-6	TRBJ2-1	TGTGCCAGCAGCTTAGGCGGGGGGGCTAGTAATGAGCAGTTCTTC	CASSLGGGASNEQFF
NA	NA	TRBV10-3	TRBJ1-1	TGTGCCATCGGGCAGGGGACCATGAACACTGAAGCTTTCTTT	CAIGQGTMNTEAFF
NA	NA	TRBV5-1	TRBJ2-5	TGCGCCAGCAGCTTGGGCCTTGTCGGAGGGCGGGAGACCCAGTACTTC	CASSLGLVGGRETQYF
NA	NA	TRBV4-2	TRBJ1-1	TGTGCCAGCAGCCAAGTTTCGGCGGGCAACACTGAAGCTTTCTTT	CASSQVSAGNTEAFF
once	NA	TRBV7-2	TRBJ1-4	TGTGCCAGCAGATCCAATGGACAGCTCAATGAAAAACTGTTTTTT	CASRSNGQLNEKLFF
NA	NA	TRBV5-4	TRBJ1-3	TGTGCCAGCAGCTTGGGTGGTTCCTCCTATAGCTCTGGAAACACCATATATTTT	CASSLGGSSYSSGNTIYF
few	NA	TRBV27	TRBJ2-3	TGTGCCAGCAGTTTGGACAGAAGCACAGATACGCAGTATTTT	CASSLDRSTDTQYF
few	TRBD1	TRBV3-1/TRBV3-2	TRBJ1-3	TGTGCCAGCAGCCAGGGGACAGGGTCCGGAAACACCATATATTTT	CASSQGTGSGNTIYF
NA	NA	TRBV10-3	TRBJ2-1	TGTGCCATCAGTGAGGGGTCACAGGGCGGCAATGAGCAGTTCTTC	CAISEGSQGGNEQFF
NA	NA	TRBV27	TRBJ2-3	TGTGCCAGCAGTTTAAAGAGGGTCCCTAGCACAGATACGCAGTATTTT	CASSLKRVPSTDTQYF
NA	TRBD2	TRBV4-3	TRBJ2-7	TGCGCCAGCAGCCGAGAACTAGCGGGCCTCTCCTACGAGCAGTACTTC	CASSRELAGLSYEQYF
NA	NA	TRBV28	TRBJ2-7	TGTGCCAGCAGCCGGACTCCCCTCGAGCAGTACTTC	CASSRTPLEQYF
NA	NA	TRBV2	TRBJ2-6	TGTGCCAGCAGTGAAGCCTCGTTGTGGAGCTCTGGGGCCAACGTCCTGACTTTC	CASSEASLWSSGANVLTF
few	NA	TRBV7-9	TRBJ1-4	TGTGCCAGCAGCTTACTCGCATGGGCAGAGTCTGAAAAACTGTTTTTT	CASSLLAWAESEKLFF
NA	TRBD2	TRBV10-3	TRBJ2-2	TGTGCCATCACCGCACTAGCGGGGGGGACCGGGGAGCTGTTTTTT	CAITALAGGTGELFF
NA	TRBD1	TRBV20-1	TRBJ1-6	TGCAGTGCTAGTGACAGGGGCAATTCACCCCTCCACTTT	CSASDRGNSPLHF
NA	TRBD2	TRBV11-2	TRBJ2-5	TGTGCCAGCACGCAGCTTAGCAGCGGGGGGGCCGCAGAGACCCAGTACTTC	CASTQLSSGGAAETQYF
NA	TRBD2	TRBV27	TRBJ2-3	TGTGCCAGCAGTTTCGAACCGGGACTACCTCCTACAGATACGCAGTATTTT	CASSFEPGLPPTDTQYF
NA	NA	TRBV18	TRBJ1-4	TGTGCCAGCTCACCTGACGGGATAGCGAGTGAAAAACTGTTTTTT	CASSPDGIASEKLFF
NA	TRBD1	TRBV7-8	TRBJ1-5	TGTGCCAGCAGCTTAGATAAAGGGGGCAGGAAGAGGGATCAGCCCCAGCATTTT	CASSLDKGGRKRDQPQHF
NA	NA	TRBV6-2/TRBV6-3	TRBJ1-6	TGTGCCAGCAGCTCCAACACAGGGTATTCCCTCCACTTT	CASSSNTGYSLHF
NA	NA	TRBV23-1	TRBJ2-3	TGCGCCAGCAGTCAACGCATCGGTGATACGCAGTATTTT	CASSQRIGDTQYF